The 10 T cell receptor beta chains below were found in one sample sequenced in a study of PD-L1 blockade in urothelial cancer. The protocol was immunoSEQ multiplex PCR, while the TCRdb copy is restricted to in-frame clones and leaves out a portion. The data hold 35,000 to 45,000 clones, with more than 80% observed a single time. Sample: PBMCs, taken around atezolizumab (anti-PD-L1) treatment. These receptors all come from a man between 70 and 80 years old with urothelial cancer.

The chain combines TRBV5-4 with TRBJ2-1, with 14 bases aligning to TRBD2. Germline V gives CDR1 SGHNT, CDR2 YYREEE (reference sequence). V shed 0 bases, J shed 9 bases, and the junction held 5 bases outside the gene matches. The CDR3 sequence is 16 residues long. The CDR3 sequence is CASSLGTSGRIVEQFF. The CDR3 bases are TGTGCCAGCAGCTTGGGGACTAGCGGGAGGATCGTTGAGCAGTTCTTC.

The chain has TRBV28 and TRBJ1-5; D not resolved. Trimming cost V 4 bases and J 8 bases, with 9 bases left between them. The germline gives CDR1 MDHEN, CDR2 SYDVKM. The CDR3 has 12 amino acids. The CDR3 DNA reads as TGTGCCAGCAGTTCCCTGTTTGAGCCCCAGCATTTT. Protein sequence: CASSSLFEPQHF.

The genes are TRBV5-1 and TRBJ2-1, with D possibly matching TRBD1 (6 bases). The CDR3 extends over 14 amino acids. V lost 0 bases and J 6 bases, leaving 10 bases between the germline ends. Per germline, CDR1 SGHRS and CDR2 YFSETQ. The CDR3 DNA reads as TGCGCCAGCAGCTTGGAGAGGGGGAGCAATGAGCAGTTCTTC. This sequence encodes CASSLERGSNEQFF.

CDR3 amino acids: CASSAGQSYEQYF. Written as DNA, the CDR3 is TGTGCCAGCAGTGCGGGACAGTCCTACGAGCAGTACTTC. This sequence joins TRBV6-1 and TRBJ2-7, with 7 bases that match TRBD1. The CDR3 sequence is 13 residues long. From germline, CDR1 is MNHNS and CDR2 SASEGT. The trim removed 4 bases at V and 1 base at J, leaving 1 base unmatched.

The CDR3 is CAWSIGTPRTYEQYF. CDR3 bases: TGTGCCTGGAGTATCGGGACACCCAGGACCTACGAGCAGTACTTC. The V call is TRBV30, the J call TRBJ2-7; perhaps TRBD1 as D (6 bases). Trimming shortened V by 2 bases and J by 2 bases, and 16 bases separated the two germline ends. The CDR3 contains 15 residues. Germline V gene lookup returns CDR1 GTSNPN and CDR2 SVGIG (reference sequence).

The chain carries TRBV28 and TRBJ1-2; D might be TRBD1 (6 bases). The V and J ends lost 5 bases and 4 bases respectively, with 8 bases between them. Germline V gene data show CDR1 as MDHEN and CDR2 as SYDVKM. The CDR3 has 12 amino acids. In DNA form, the CDR3 reads TGTGCCAGCAGTCAGGGGCTCTATGGCTACACCTTC. Protein sequence: CASSQGLYGYTF.

The rearrangement uses TRBV18 and TRBJ2-7; 11 nucleotides line up with TRBD2. The V gene end was trimmed by 2 bases and the J gene end by 5 bases; junction bases not matched to a gene: 5. Germline lookup yields CDR1 KGHSH and CDR2 LQKENI. The CDR3 runs to 15 residues. The DNA of the CDR3 is TGTGCCAGCTCACCAATGACTAGCGGGATTCACGAGCAGTACTTC. Protein sequence: CASSPMTSGIHEQYF.

The J gene is TRBJ2-1, the V gene TRBV29-1; 13 bases line up with TRBD2. Trimming took 5 bases from V and 5 from J; bases not matched to a gene: 9. The CDR3 runs to 16 residues. Per germline, CDR1 SQVTM and CDR2 ANQGSEA. CDR3 sequence: CSVTPGLAGDHNEQFF. CDR3 DNA: TGCAGCGTTACCCCTGGACTAGCGGGAGATCACAATGAGCAGTTCTTC.

CDR3 protein: CASSSGTDYNEQFF. CDR3 DNA sequence: TGTGCCAGCAGTTCCGGGACAGATTACAATGAGCAGTTCTTC. This chain links TRBV6-1 with TRBJ2-1; TRBD1 matches 7 bases. The V segment lost 5 bases and the J segment 4 bases; nucleotides outside the gene matches: 5. Germline V gene lookup returns CDR1 MNHNS and CDR2 SASEGT. The CDR3 extends over 14 amino acids.

To note about this clone: At one boundary the junction diverges from the germline segment, which might be a read error. This chain uses TRBV6-1 with TRBJ1-1; 9 bases are a match to TRBD1. This CDR3 is 11 amino acids long. The germline V gene has CDR1 MNHNS and CDR2 SASEGT. CDR3: CASSAGQGRTF. CDR3 nucleotides: TGTGCCAGCAGTGCAGGACAGGGGAGGACCTTT.